This T cell receptor beta chain is from a study of OX40 agonist ivuxolimab in advanced cancers. For context, the study as a whole: The costimulatory receptor OX40 (CD134) was targeted by ivuxolimab, a fully human IgG2 agonistic monoclonal antibody. Intravenous ivuxolimab was administered to patients every 2 weeks at six dose levels: 0.01, 0.1, 0.3, 1.5, 3 and 10 mg/kg. Among the approximately 54 dose-escalation patients, 19 had hepatocellular carcinoma, approximately 15 melanoma, 9 renal cell carcinoma and 9 head and neck cancer. The dose-escalation cohort was 82.7% male with a mean age of about 54 years, ranging from 23 to 79. Prior anti-PD-1, anti-PD-L1 or anti-CTLA-4 therapy was permitted, and checkpoint inhibitors had been received by roughly two fifths of dose-escalation patients. Partial responses were achieved by three dose-escalation patients, of whom one had hepatocellular carcinoma and two had cutaneous melanoma. Peripheral TCRbeta sequencing aimed to test whether ivuxolimab altered TCR sequence diversity and caused clonal T-cell expansion. The paper covers the monotherapy dose-escalation part of the phase I ivuxolimab trial, which included N = 52 patients. What the authors observed across the whole study: After ivuxolimab, CD8+ T cells had more expanded clones than CD4+ T cells on average. The antigen specificity of the clonally expanded peripheral T cells was not determined. In partial responders in the 0.1-3.0 mg/kg groups, normalized peripheral clonal expansion was found to be among the lowest, especially among CD8+ T cells. Low levels of normalized T-cell clonal expansion were also seen in some nonresponding patients. Clonal expansion of both CD4+ and CD8+ blood T cells was observed from baseline to week 6 at doses 0.1 to 3.0 mg/kg.

The trial excluded patients who had a history of autoimmune disease or were on systemic immunosuppression. Peripheral blood for TCR sequencing was collected from all dose cohorts at baseline, on cycle 4 day 1, and on cycle 7 day 1. The samples were drawn from a first-in-human, open-label, multicenter phase I dose-escalation trial of ivuxolimab. Adults with locally advanced or metastatic melanoma, renal cell, hepatocellular, or head and neck squamous cell carcinoma were enrolled in the trial. Before TCR sequencing, CD4+ T cells and CD8+ T cells were sorted from peripheral blood as separate populations. This clone occurred a few times. The antigen it binds to is not known. Per-base qualities were not stored, and no clone one base away is much larger. Spanning cysteine to phenylalanine, the CDR3 consists of 14 amino acids. Only the CDR3 portion is preserved as DNA: 42 bases, with reading frame beginning at the first base. Trimming costs V 2 bases and J 5 bases, and their ends lie 13 bases apart. CDR1 and CDR2 (MNHEY, SMNVEV) derive from the germline V gene (reference sequence).

For sequencing of the TCRbeta CDR3 region, genomic DNA was extracted from the sorted cells. The immunoSEQ Assay was used for sequencing of TCRbeta CDR3 regions. Imported from immuneACCESS, the table was reduced by TCRdb to in-frame sequences with V and J called. These copies leave out some clones; in studies compared against another copy, an unresolved V gene accounts for under half, and the cause of the remainder is not known. The sample table shows 25,000 to 35,000 clones, and less than 90% are seen once. About 30% of the sample goes to the ten largest clones. The sample was CD4+ or CD8+ T cells sorted from blood, taken in a trial of the OX40 agonist ivuxolimab. The chain is made from TRBV27 and TRBJ2-7; TRBD2 might be the D gene, on 7 matching bases. The TCR originated in an adult with an advanced solid tumor such as melanoma, head and neck, liver or kidney cancer. The encoded CDR3 is CASSLRGAVNEQYF. The DNA sequence reads TGTGCCAGCAGTTTACGGGGGGCGGTCAACGAGCAGTACTTC.